This T cell receptor beta chain stems from a study of vaccination and CD4 T cells after COVID-19. Study background: Post-COVID draws followed diagnosis by a median around 97 days (range 35 to 161).

With regard to this clonotype: What it recognizes is unknown.

Oncomine TCR Beta short-read sequencing was applied to DNA from cultured CD4+ T cells. TCRdb recomputed calls from the PCR reads with MiXCR, one row per CDR3 protein. The sample has over 14,000 distinct CDR3 sequences, 52% seen once. Treatment described: roughly 11-day PBMC culture with coronavirus spike peptide pools or control peptides (ViraFEST assay). In the ViraFEST assay, peptide-pool expansion preceded TCR sequencing of expanded clonotypes. The TCR originated in a human donor who had recovered from COVID-19. Sequenced input: CD4+ T cells from blood, cultured in vitro.

The CDR3 bases are TGCAGTGCTACCCGGCCCGGCCCAGCCTACAATGAGCAGTTCTTC. Its protein product is CSATRPGPAYNEQFF. This chain uses TRBV20-1 with TRBJ2-1; D not resolved. From germline, CDR1 is DFQATT and CDR2 SNEGSKA (reference sequence). V was clipped by 4 bases and J by 2 bases, with 15 bases between them. The CDR3 contains 15 residues.